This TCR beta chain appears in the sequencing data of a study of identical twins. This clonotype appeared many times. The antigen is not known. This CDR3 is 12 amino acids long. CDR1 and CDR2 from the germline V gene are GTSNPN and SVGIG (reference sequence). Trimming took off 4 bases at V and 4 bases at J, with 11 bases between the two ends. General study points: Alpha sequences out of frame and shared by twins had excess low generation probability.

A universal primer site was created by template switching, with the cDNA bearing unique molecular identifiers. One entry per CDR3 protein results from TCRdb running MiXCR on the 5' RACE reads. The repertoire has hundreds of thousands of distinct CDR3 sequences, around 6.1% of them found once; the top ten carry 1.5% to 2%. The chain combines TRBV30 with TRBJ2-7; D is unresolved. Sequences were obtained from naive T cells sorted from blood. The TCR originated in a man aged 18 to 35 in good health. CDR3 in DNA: TGTGCCTGGACAGGTGGTGGTTACGAGCAGTACTTC. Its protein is CAWTGGGYEQYF.